The next 17 T cell receptor beta chains were all read from a single sample in a study of PD-L1 blockade in urothelial cancer. Here immunoSEQ multiplex PCR was the method, and the copy in TCRdb shows in-frame clones only, minus some. The sample has about 86,000 clones, over 65% seen once. Time point here: pretreatment peripheral blood. The material sequenced was PBMCs, taken around atezolizumab (anti-PD-L1) treatment. These receptors originate from a man in his 60s with urothelial cancer.

The chain carries TRBV7-3 and TRBJ2-3, with no clear D. Between the trimmed V and J ends, which lost 5 bases and 6 bases, there was a span of 12 bases. Germline V gene data show CDR1 as SGHTA and CDR2 as FQGTGA. The CDR3 runs to 13 residues. The DNA for the CDR3 is TGTGCCAGCAGCAAAGCCACAGCCGATACGCAGTATTTT. Translating it yields CASSKATADTQYF.

The chain links TRBV7-3 to TRBJ2-2; TRBD1 matches 7 bases. The V gene end was trimmed by 4 bases and the J gene end by 6 bases; junction bases not matched to a gene: 8. Germline V gives CDR1 SGHTA, CDR2 FQGTGA. This CDR3 contains 15 residues. The DNA for the CDR3 is TGTGCCAGCAGCTCAGGGGACAGATTACCCGGGGAGCTGTTTTTT. The encoded protein is CASSSGDRLPGELFF.

This sequence joins TRBV4-3 and TRBJ1-2; D call uncertain. Germline CDR1 LGHNA, CDR2 YSLEER. The CDR3 is 16 residues long. The ends were cut back, 5 bases at V and 1 base at J, with 17 bases in the middle. Here the CDR3 DNA reads TGCGCCAGCAGCAAAACGAGGAGCCGAATTAACTATGGCTACACCTTC. As protein: CASSKTRSRINYGYTF.

The J gene is TRBJ2-2, the V gene TRBV5-5; 10 positions match TRBD2. This CDR3 has 18 residues. With V trimmed by 3 bases and J by 4 bases, 12 bases remained unmatched. Germline V gives CDR1 SGHKS, CDR2 YYEKEE (reference sequence). The CDR3 coding sequence is TGTGCCAGCAGCTCCCAATCCCTAGCGGGGGCTCTCACCGGGGAGCTGTTTTTT. It specifies CASSSQSLAGALTGELFF. The full variable domain, its missing parts supplied by reference TRBV5-5 and TRBJ2-2, is DAGVTQSPTHLIKTRGQQVTLRCSPISGHKSVSWYQQVLGQGPQFIFQYYEKEERGRGNFPDRFSARQFPNYSSELNVNALLLGDSALYLCASSSQSLAGALTGELFFGEGSRLTVL.

The genes are TRBV7-2 and TRBJ2-1; 9 positions agree with TRBD2. Germline V gene data show CDR1 as SGHTA and CDR2 as FQGNSA. The CDR3 contains 14 residues. Germline trimming cut 5 bases from V and 8 bases from J; bases unmatched to any gene: 7. The chain's CDR3 is CASSPARGGYEQFF. CDR3 in DNA: TGTGCCAGCAGCCCTGCGCGGGGGGGCTATGAGCAGTTCTTC.

V is TRBV6-5 and J is TRBJ1-2; 8 bases align to TRBD1. V lost 1 base and J lost 5; bases outside the gene matches: 3. The CDR3 length is 14 residues. Germline V CDR1 and CDR2: MNHEY, SVGAGI. For the CDR3, the DNA is TGTGCCAGCAGTTACTACCGACAGGGGTATGGCTACACCTTC. Translating it yields CASSYYRQGYGYTF.

This clone was seen once. This sequence joins TRBV6-5 and TRBJ2-6; tentative D call: TRBD2 (5 bases). This CDR3 contains 14 residues. Germline V CDR1 and CDR2: MNHEY, SVGAGI. V shed 5 bases and J shed 4 bases, with 9 bases lying between them. This CDR3 reads CASSGPGGANVLTF. CDR3 sequence (DNA): TGTGCCAGCAGTGGACCGGGGGGGGCCAACGTCCTGACTTTC.

This chain connects TRBV5-4 to TRBJ2-7; 8 bases line up with TRBD2. The CDR3 totals 14 residues. J lost 3 bases, V lost 4 bases, and 6 bases had no gene match. Germline V gene data show CDR1 as SGHNT and CDR2 as YYREEE (reference sequence). The CDR3 region has the DNA TGTGCCAGCAGCCCGAGCGGGGGAGTCTACGAGCAGTACTTC. Amino acids: CASSPSGGVYEQYF.

This sequence joins TRBV7-6 and TRBJ1-3, with D uncertain. The V gene's germline CDR1 is SGHVS and CDR2 FNYEAQ. The CDR3 contains 13 residues. The V end was cut by 7 bases, the J end by 0 bases, with 7 bases between. The CDR3 DNA is TGTGCCAGCAAGCCGAGCTCTGGAAACACCATATATTTT. Translated: CASKPSSGNTIYF.

This chain uses TRBV5-4 with TRBJ1-1; 10 nucleotides line up with TRBD1. CDR3 size: 16 residues. Germline CDR1 reads SGHNT; CDR2 reads YYREEE (reference sequence). The ends lost 4 bases at V and 1 base at J; junction bases unmatched: 7. CDR3 protein: CASSGDRGLSNTEAFF. CDR3 coding DNA: TGTGCCAGCAGCGGAGACAGGGGGCTATCGAACACTGAAGCTTTCTTT.

The chain links TRBV6-5 to TRBJ1-4; 8 nucleotides align to TRBD1. The CDR3 sequence is 16 residues long. Germline V gives CDR1 MNHEY, CDR2 SVGAGI. The trim removed 0 bases at V and 6 bases at J, leaving 6 bases unmatched. As DNA, the CDR3 is TGTGCCAGCAGTTACTCCGTTGACAGGGGAGATGAAAAACTGTTTTTT. Its translation is CASSYSVDRGDEKLFF.

The V gene is TRBV30, the J gene TRBJ2-7; D is uncertain. CDR3 length: 11 amino acids. V was pared by 1 base and J by 3 bases, with 4 bases between. Germline CDR1 is GTSNPN and CDR2 is SVGIG (reference sequence). The CDR3 bases are TGTGCCTGGAGTGACGGCTACGAGCAGTACTTC. Amino acid sequence: CAWSDGYEQYF.

CDR3: CASSLRLAGNTGELFF. The CDR3 DNA reads TGTGCCAGCAGTTTAAGACTAGCGGGAAACACCGGGGAGCTGTTTTTT. The chain uses TRBV28 and TRBJ2-2, with TRBD2 identical over 11 bases. This CDR3 spans 16 amino acids. The V and J ends lost 2 bases and 2 bases, in that order; junction bases with no gene match: 1. The germline gives CDR1 MDHEN, CDR2 SYDVKM.

This chain uses TRBV27 with TRBJ2-1; 11 bases agree with TRBD1. J was trimmed by 10 bases and V by 4 bases; bases with no gene match: 15. This CDR3 region has 17 residues. Germline V CDR1 and CDR2: MNHEY, SMNVEV (reference sequence). The CDR3 nucleotides read TGTGCCAGCAGTTCGGGACAGGGGGTGGGTAGCCCCATGGAGCAGTTCTTC. Residues: CASSSGQGVGSPMEQFF.

J is TRBJ2-7 and V is TRBV28, with 8 nucleotides matching TRBD2. This CDR3 region has 15 residues. V lost 5 bases to trimming and J lost 2 bases; unmatched junction nucleotides: 8. CDR1 is MDHEN, CDR2 SYDVKM, per germline. CDR3 DNA sequence: TGTGCCAGCAGTCCCCCCAGCGGGGGACCCTACGAGCAGTACTTC. Translation: CASSPPSGGPYEQYF.

The chain employs TRBV6-5 and TRBJ2-7; D is ambiguous. CDR1 and CDR2 from the germline V gene are MNHEY and SVGAGI. The CDR3 length is 14 residues. Trimming took 0 bases from V and 0 from J, leaving 6 bases between them. CDR3 sequence: CASSYSDNSYEQYF. The CDR3 DNA reads as TGTGCCAGCAGTTACTCCGACAACTCCTACGAGCAGTACTTC.

This chain joins TRBV7-9 and TRBJ2-3; 9 bases agree with TRBD2. The CDR3 is 15 amino acids. V was clipped by 3 bases and J by 6 bases; unmatched bases: 7. In germline, CDR1 is SEHNR, CDR2 FQNEAQ (reference sequence). CDR3 in DNA: TGTGCCAGCAGCTTTACTAGCGGGTTCTTGGATACGCAGTATTTT. Amino acids: CASSFTSGFLDTQYF. The complete variable domain, with remaining parts taken from reference TRBV7-9 and TRBJ2-3, reads DTGVSQNPRHKITKRGQNVTFRCDPISEHNRLYWYRQTLGQGPEFLTYFQNEAQLEKSRLLSDRFSAERPKGSFSTLEIQRTEQGDSAMYLCASSFTSGFLDTQYFGPGTRLTVL.